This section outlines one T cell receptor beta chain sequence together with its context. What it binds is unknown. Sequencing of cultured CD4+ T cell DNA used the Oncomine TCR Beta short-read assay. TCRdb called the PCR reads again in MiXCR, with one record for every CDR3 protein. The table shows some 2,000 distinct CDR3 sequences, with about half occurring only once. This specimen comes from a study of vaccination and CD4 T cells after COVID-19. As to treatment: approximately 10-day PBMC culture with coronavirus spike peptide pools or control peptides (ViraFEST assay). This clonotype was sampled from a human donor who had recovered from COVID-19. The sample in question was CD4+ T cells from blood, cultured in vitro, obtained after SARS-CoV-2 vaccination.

The CDR3 nucleotides are TGTGCCAGCAGTGTTACGACAAAGATGACTGGCTACAATGAGCAGTTCTTC. It yields the protein CASSVTTKMTGYNEQFF. The chain joins TRBV6-2 or TRBV6-3 to TRBJ2-1; no clear D gene. CDR1 is MNHEY and CDR2 is SVGEGT in the germline V gene. This CDR3 is 17 amino acids long. V was cut by 5 bases and J by 3 bases, with 20 bases left in between.